This TCR beta chain stems from a study of blood T cell repertoires in COVID-19. For the study at large: Both acute and convalescent COVID-19 samples were obtained from the United States, Italy and Spain. Sample material is recorded as cDNA or gDNA derived from T cells, B-cell-depleted T cells, or PBMCs.

This clone was detected only once. V was pared by 5 bases and J by 10 bases, with 4 bases of the junction left unmatched. Germline V lookup: CDR1 PRHDT, CDR2 FYEKMQ (reference sequence). This CDR3 is 13 amino acids long. Original processing notes: Cell counts per sample came from amplifying reference gene primers. Profiled with immunoSEQ multiplex PCR; TCRdb holds only in-frame clones, not every one. From that table come the V and J calls and clone size; the DNA was used to work out D and trimming. This sample carries about 120,000 clones, more than 80% of them seen once, and the ten largest clones take roughly a tenth.

This clonotype was obtained from a human donor in a cohort sampled during active COVID-19. The chain has TRBV13 and TRBJ1-4, with 10 bases fitting TRBD1. Sequenced input: peripheral blood. CDR3 amino acids: CASSGTGVGKLFF. DNA for the CDR3: TGTGCCAGCAGCGGGACAGGGGTTGGAAAACTGTTTTTT. Drawing the rest from reference TRBV13 and TRBJ1-4, the complete variable domain is AAGVIQSPRHLIKEKRETATLKCYPIPRHDTVYWYQQGPGQDPQFLISFYEKMQSDKGSIPDRFSAQQFSDYHSELNMSSLELGDSALYFCASSGTGVGKLFFGSGTQLSVL.